This T cell receptor (beta chain) was obtained from a study of regulatory T cells in long-lasting Graves disease. The CDR3 is 16 amino acids. Germline V gene sequence: CDR1 MDHEN, CDR2 SYDVKM. V lost 5 bases and J lost 0; bases outside the gene matches: 9. Time point of the sample: newly diagnosed GD, antithyroid drugs for less than 3 months. PBMC RNA was the source of the TCR library. Assembly of TCR beta libraries relied on iRepertoire HTBI primers together with Arm-PCR of CDR3 regions. TCRdb called the multiplex PCR reads again in MiXCR, with one record for every CDR3 protein. This table holds 580,000 or so distinct CDR3 sequences, about 16% found once. This clonotype was detected ten times or more. The same specimen was also included in a second study, on T cells in Graves' hyperthyroidism and ophthalmopathy.

This rearrangement joins TRBV28 to TRBJ1-1; 7 nucleotides match TRBD1. The starting material was peripheral blood mononuclear cells (PBMCs), obtained at new diagnosis, from a patient treated with antithyroid drugs. This TCR derives from a man between 18 and 29 years old with Graves disease. The CDR3 here is CASSPYSGTVNTEAFF. CDR3 coding DNA: TGTGCCAGCAGTCCATATTCCGGGACAGTGAACACTGAAGCTTTCTTT.